Listed here are 21 T cell receptor beta chains from one sample, sequenced in a study of T-cell memory formation after mild COVID-19. Using its own MiXCR run on the 5' RACE reads, TCRdb lists one record per CDR3 protein. The table records some 250,000 distinct CDR3 sequences, 7.5% to 10% of them present only once. The sequencing input was PBMCs or a T cell subset sorted from them (not recorded which). The source is a man between 18 and 35 years old who had mild COVID-19 (a few samples of this study predate the infection). Cell type and time point are not known.

This clonotype was detected only a few times. The chain joins TRBV12-3 or TRBV12-4 to TRBJ1-2, with 8 bases matching TRBD1. The junction had 8 bases not matched to a gene; V was cut back by 4 bases and J by 4 bases. The CDR3 runs to 15 residues. Here the CDR3 DNA reads TGTGCCAGCAGTTCCCGGACAGGGCAAGGCTATGGCTACACCTTC. It encodes CASSSRTGQGYGYTF.

A few counts support this clonotype. This chain links TRBV6-5 with TRBJ2-1, with D unresolved. Between the trimmed V and J ends, which lost 2 bases and 0 bases, there was a span of 11 bases. Looked up from germline, CDR1 is MNHEY and CDR2 is SVGAGI. This CDR3 contains 16 residues. The chain's CDR3 is CASSYLPESSYNEQFF. The CDR3 nucleotides are TGTGCCAGCAGTTACCTTCCGGAGAGCTCCTACAATGAGCAGTTCTTC.

This clonotype appeared a few times. The chain joins TRBV4-3 to TRBJ2-7; D is unresolved. The V gene's germline CDR1 is LGHNA and CDR2 YSLEER. The V end was cut by 3 bases, the J end by 1 base, with 7 bases between. The CDR3 consists of 13 residues. The CDR3 DNA sequence: TGCGCCAGCAGCCACGGCGGTTCCTACGAGCAGTACTTC. Amino acids: CASSHGGSYEQYF.

The V gene is TRBV4-3, the J gene TRBJ2-7, with TRBD1 matching 7 bases. The CDR3 consists of 16 residues. Germline values: CDR1 LGHNA, CDR2 YSLEER. Germline trimming cut 3 bases from V and 1 base from J; bases unmatched to any gene: 9. The CDR3 DNA follows: TGCGCCAGCAGCCATGAACAGGGGTCATTATCCTACGAGCAGTACTTC. Its translation: CASSHEQGSLSYEQYF.

As DNA, the CDR3 is TGTGCCAGCAGTTGGCTGCAGGACACTGAAGCTTTCTTT. Protein product: CASSWLQDTEAFF. The gene calls are TRBV12-3 or TRBV12-4 and TRBJ1-1; D unclear. The CDR3 sequence is 13 residues long. The V end was cut by 4 bases, the J end by 3 bases, with 9 bases between.

In this sample, this clonotype turned up many times. The J gene is TRBJ2-3, the V gene TRBV5-1, with D uncertain. CDR1 is SGHRS and CDR2 is YFSETQ in the germline V gene. The CDR3 totals 16 residues. The germline V and J ends were trimmed by 0 bases and 1 base, with 12 bases remaining between them. In DNA, the CDR3 is TGCGCCAGCAGCTTGGCCCTTCTATCGGGCACAGATACGCAGTATTTT. Translating it yields CASSLALLSGTDTQYF.

The V gene is TRBV7-8, the J gene TRBJ1-4, with 7 nucleotides matching TRBD1. The V segment lost 5 bases and the J segment 6 bases; nucleotides outside the gene matches: 6. Germline values: CDR1 SGHVS, CDR2 FQNEAQ. CDR3 length: 14 amino acids. CDR3 DNA sequence: TGTGCCAGCAGCGAGGGACAGAGCTATGAAAAACTGTTTTTT. This gives the protein CASSEGQSYEKLFF.

The chain uses TRBV12-3 or TRBV12-4 and TRBJ2-7, with a possible D match to TRBD1 (5 bases). Trimming removed 5 bases from V and 7 bases from J, with 18 bases in between. The CDR3 consists of 14 residues. In DNA, the CDR3 is TGTGCCAGCAGTCGCCCTGGGGCAATTTGGGAGCAGTACTTC. It specifies CASSRPGAIWEQYF.

In its sample, this clonotype was seen a few times. The rearrangement joins TRBV28 to TRBJ1-5, with D tentatively TRBD1 (6 bases). This CDR3 comprises 13 residues. The V end lost 4 bases, the J end lost 6 bases, and 10 bases lay between the germline ends. Looked up from germline, CDR1 is MDHEN and CDR2 is SYDVKM. In DNA form, the CDR3 reads TGTGCCAGCAGTTGGGGGGCGAGTCAGCCCCAGCATTTT. This translates into CASSWGASQPQHF.

V gene TRBV12-5 combines with J gene TRBJ2-1; D not resolved. The germline V gene encodes CDR1 LGHNT and CDR2 FRNRAP. This CDR3 has 14 residues. Deletions cut 5 bases from V and 2 bases from J, with 10 bases between. CDR3 sequence (DNA): TGTGCTAGTGGTCTAGAGATGACCTACAATGAGCAGTTCTTC. This sequence encodes CASGLEMTYNEQFF.

This clonotype was observed a few times. The rearrangement joins TRBV19 to TRBJ1-5; D unclear. Trimming pared 4 bases from V and 7 bases from J, leaving 11 bases between. The germline V gene encodes CDR1 LNHDA and CDR2 SQIVND (reference sequence). This CDR3 is 13 amino acids long. The CDR3 DNA reads TGTGCCAGTAGTACCGAGGGTTGGCAGCCCCAGCATTTT. Protein product: CASSTEGWQPQHF. Variable domain in full (rest from reference TRBV19 and TRBJ1-5): DGGITQSPKYLFRKEGQNVTLSCEQNLNHDAMYWYRQDPGQGLRLIYYSQIVNDFQKGDIAEGYSVSREKKESFPLTVTSAQKNPTAFYLCASSTEGWQPQHFGDGTRLSIL.

In its sample, this clonotype was seen a few times. The V call is TRBV6-2 or TRBV6-3, the J call TRBJ2-7, with a weak D call TRBD2 (5 bases). The V end lost 0 bases, the J end lost 7 bases, and 16 bases lay between the germline ends. In germline, CDR1 is MNHEY, CDR2 SVGEGT. This CDR3 is built from 15 residues. CDR3: CASSYSDEGPGEQYF. The CDR3 DNA reads TGTGCCAGCAGTTACTCCGACGAGGGTCCGGGGGAGCAGTACTTC.

V is TRBV5-3 and J is TRBJ2-1; tentatively, D is TRBD1 or TRBD2 (5 bases each). TRBV5-3 is marked as an open reading frame, function uncertain. Trimming pared 8 bases from V and 9 bases from J, leaving 21 bases between. The CDR3 runs to 14 residues. The CDR3 nucleotides are TGTGCCAGGAGCCCCGAGGGACGCCACAGTGAGCAGTTCTTC. Amino acids: CARSPEGRHSEQFF.

Many counts were recorded for this clonotype. V and J are TRBV4-3 and TRBJ2-2; the D gene is possibly TRBD2 (6 bases). This CDR3 region has 11 residues. Germline CDR1 and CDR2: LGHNA and YSLEER. V lost 11 bases, J lost 4 bases, and 8 bases lay in between. The CDR3 loop is CAAGSTGELFF. Here the CDR3 DNA reads TGCGCCGCGGGGTCCACCGGGGAGCTGTTTTTT.

The rearrangement links TRBV7-3 to TRBJ2-5; D remains ambiguous. Per the germline V gene, CDR1 is SGHTA and CDR2 is FQGTGA. The CDR3 contains 9 residues. V was pared by 10 bases and J by 5 bases, with 5 bases between. The CDR3 sequence: CATEETQYF. The CDR3 DNA is TGTGCCACGGAGGAGACCCAGTACTTC.

This clonotype was seen a handful of times. The V gene is TRBV6-5, the J gene TRBJ1-1, with D hard to call. V was shortened by 5 bases and J by 0 bases, with 7 bases between the two germline ends. The germline CDR1 and CDR2 sequences are MNHEY and SVGAGI. There are 13 residues in the CDR3. Here the CDR3 DNA reads TGTGCCAGCAGTCACCGGGTGAACACTGAAGCTTTCTTT. This translates into CASSHRVNTEAFF.

In its sample, this clonotype was seen a few times. The genes are TRBV4-1 and TRBJ2-7; no firm D call. The germline CDR1 and CDR2 sequences are MGHRA and YSYEKL. CDR3 length: 15 amino acids. V lost 4 bases and J 2 bases, leaving 15 bases between the germline ends. The CDR3 coding sequence is TGCGCCAGCAGCCCTTACTCCGGCGGTACCTACGAGCAGTACTTC. It specifies CASSPYSGGTYEQYF.

In its sample, this clonotype was seen many times. The chain uses TRBV12-3 or TRBV12-4 and TRBJ2-5, with a possible D match to TRBD1 (5 bases). The CDR3 totals 13 residues. The V end was cut by 7 bases, the J end by 2 bases, with 11 bases between. The CDR3 protein is CASTLDSQETQYF. CDR3 nucleotides: TGTGCCAGCACCCTTGACAGTCAAGAGACCCAGTACTTC.

The V and J genes are TRBV6-5 and TRBJ1-1; 7 nucleotides line up with TRBD1. The CDR3 runs 17 residues. CDR1 is MNHEY, CDR2 SVGAGI, per germline. Losses at the gene ends were 6 bases for V and 0 bases for J; bases not matched to a gene: 13. Written as DNA, the CDR3 is TGTGCCAGCAGCCGCGACAGGGTGGCGAGGATGAACACTGAAGCTTTCTTT. It translates to CASSRDRVARMNTEAFF.

This clonotype was observed a handful of times. The V call is TRBV4-1, the J call TRBJ2-1; 9 bases map to TRBD2. Germline trimming cut 1 base from V and 5 bases from J; bases unmatched to any gene: 6. CDR1 and CDR2 from the germline V gene are MGHRA and YSYEKL. The CDR3 runs to 16 residues. This CDR3 is CASSQVGAGGNNEQFF. The DNA for the CDR3 is TGCGCCAGCAGCCAAGTCGGAGCGGGGGGAAACAATGAGCAGTTCTTC.

At least ten counts were recorded for this clonotype. One end of the junction is discordant with germline, which a read error may explain. J is TRBJ2-5 and V is TRBV4-1; the D gene is possibly TRBD2 (5 bases). The CDR3 runs 14 residues. Germline-derived CDR1 and CDR2 are MGHRA and YSYEKL. CDR3 in amino acids: CASSLTGSQETQYF. The CDR3 DNA reads as TGTGCCAGCTCACTGACGGGATCCCAAGAGACCCAGTACTTC.